A single sample gave rise to the 10 T cell receptor beta chains below, sequenced in a study of vaccination and CD4 T cells after COVID-19. Cultured CD4+ T cell DNA was sequenced using the Oncomine TCR Beta short-read assay. TCRdb called the PCR reads again in MiXCR, with one record for every CDR3 protein. The profile shows over 20,000 distinct CDR3 sequences, roughly 35% of them singletons. These TCRs are of unknown antigen specificity. Documented time point: late sampling 161 to 241 days after vaccination in a few convalescent patients. Treatment here: approximately nine-day PBMC culture with coronavirus spike peptide pools or control peptides (ViraFEST assay). This sample comprised CD4+ T cells from blood, cultured in vitro, obtained about 7 months after SARS-CoV-2 vaccination. These receptors all stem from a human donor who had recovered from COVID-19.

Only a few counts were recorded for this clonotype. J is TRBJ2-5 and V is TRBV20-1; D might be TRBD2 (6 bases). Deletions cut 3 bases from V and 5 bases from J, with 10 bases between. This CDR3 has 12 amino acids. Per germline, CDR1 DFQATT and CDR2 SNEGSKA (reference sequence). CDR3 DNA: TGCAGTGCTAGCCGCCGGGGGGAGACCCAGTACTTC. Its translation: CSASRRGETQYF.

This clonotype was seen a few times. This sequence joins TRBV18 and TRBJ1-2; possibly TRBD1 for D (6 bases). The CDR3 length is 14 residues. CDR1 and CDR2 (germline): KGHSH, LQKENI. Deletions cut 6 bases from V and 4 bases from J, with 15 bases between. The CDR3 nucleotides read TGTGCCAGCTCGCCCCCGACAGGACCCTATGGCTACACCTTC. It translates to CASSPPTGPYGYTF.

The rearrangement links TRBV28 to TRBJ2-7, with 8 bases fitting TRBD2. The V segment lost 2 bases and the J segment 6 bases; nucleotides outside the gene matches: 3. Germline V gene lookup returns CDR1 MDHEN and CDR2 SYDVKM. CDR3 length: 13 amino acids. CDR3 nucleotides: TGTGCCAGCAGTTTACCGGGGGGGGGCGAGCAGTACTTC. Translated, it gives CASSLPGGGEQYF.

The sample holds a few counts of this clonotype. This chain connects TRBV21-1 to TRBJ2-1. TRBV21-1 is termed a pseudogene. This CDR3 is 13 amino acids long. The CDR3 region is CASSKDRYNEQFF. In nucleotides, the CDR3 is TGTGCCAGCAGCAAAGATAGGTACAATGAGCAGTTCTTC.

The chain recombines TRBV28 with TRBJ2-5; possible D gene TRBD2, 7 bases. The CDR3 length is 17 residues. Germline assignment: CDR1 MDHEN and CDR2 SYDVKM. Between the trimmed V and J ends, which lost 7 bases and 1 base, there was a span of 22 bases. CDR3 nucleotides: TGTGCCAGCACCACCTCGGGGGGCAGAAGGGGCCAAGAGACCCAGTACTTC. Amino acids: CASTTSGGRRGQETQYF.

This clonotype was recorded a few times. The V gene is TRBV7-9, the J gene TRBJ1-6; D uncertain. Trimming took off 1 base at V and 9 bases at J, with 7 bases between the two ends. This CDR3 has 13 residues. From germline, CDR1 is SEHNR and CDR2 FQNEAQ (reference sequence). The CDR3 nucleotides are TGTGCCAGCAGCTTAGGAGGGTTTTCACCCCTCCACTTT. It is translated as CASSLGGFSPLHF. Variable domain in full (rest from reference TRBV7-9 and TRBJ1-6): DTGVSQNPRHKITKRGQNVTFRCDPISEHNRLYWYRQTLGQGPEFLTYFQNEAQLEKSRLLSDRFSAERPKGSFSTLEIQRTEQGDSAMYLCASSLGGFSPLHFGNGTRLTVT.

This clonotype was detected only a few times. The rearrangement uses TRBV7-3 and TRBJ2-5; 8 bases map to TRBD2. The CDR3 consists of 16 residues. V lost 2 bases and J lost 5; bases outside the gene matches: 10. From germline, CDR1 is SGHTA and CDR2 FQGTGA. The CDR3 DNA follows: TGTGCCAGCAGCTTAGTTGCGGGACCGGGGGGGGAGACCCAGTACTTC. It encodes CASSLVAGPGGETQYF.

This clonotype was picked up a small number of times. The V gene is TRBV12-3 or TRBV12-4, the J gene TRBJ2-7; TRBD1 aligns across 8 bases. V lost 4 bases to trimming and J lost 5 bases; unmatched junction nucleotides: 1. The CDR3 is 12 amino acids. The CDR3 nucleotides read TGTGCCAGCAGTTGGGGACAGGACGAGCAGTACTTC. Translation: CASSWGQDEQYF.

The DNA for the CDR3 is TGTGCCAGCAGTCTAAGGCAGGACAATGAGCAGTTCTTC. Translation gives CASSLRQDNEQFF. The rearrangement uses TRBV7-2 and TRBJ2-1; D is ambiguous. CDR3 size: 13 residues. V was trimmed by 6 bases and J by 5 bases, leaving 11 bases between them. Per germline, CDR1 SGHTA and CDR2 FQGNSA.

The rearrangement joins TRBV2 to TRBJ2-7; no clear D gene. V was shortened by 6 bases and J by 2 bases, with 14 bases between the two germline ends. CDR3 size: 14 residues. Germline CDR1 is SNHLY and CDR2 is FYNNEI. CDR3 protein: CASRETATPYEQYF. In nucleotides, the CDR3 is TGTGCCAGCAGGGAGACCGCGACCCCCTACGAGCAGTACTTC.